This T cell receptor (beta chain) was documented in a study of blood T cell repertoires in COVID-19. Per germline, CDR1 SGHRS and CDR2 YFSETQ. The CDR3 covers 13 residues. V lost 0 bases and J 3 bases, leaving 4 bases between the germline ends. Only in-frame clones appear in the TCRdb table, and some are missing; sequencing was by immunoSEQ multiplex PCR. This table holds hundreds of thousands of clones, 80% to 90% found once. To note about this clone: Different DNA sequences within this sample yield the same CDR3.

The receptor was isolated from a man aged 30 to 45 who had recovered from COVID-19. The chain uses TRBV5-1 and TRBJ2-1; D remains unclear. Sequencing input: PBMCs or T cells enriched from blood (not recorded which). The CDR3 loop reads CASSLVGYNEQFF. For the CDR3, the DNA is TGCGCCAGCAGCTTGGTCGGCTACAATGAGCAGTTCTTC.